These 7 T cell receptor beta chains came from one sample sequenced in a study of blood T cell repertoires in COVID-19. The method was immunoSEQ multiplex PCR; TCRdb's version includes in-frame clones alone and lacks a portion of them. The repertoire holds about 180,000 clones, with 80% to 90% as singletons. What was sequenced was peripheral blood. The origin of the receptors is a man aged 45 to 65 with active or convalescent COVID-19.

The chain joins TRBV6-5 to TRBJ1-4; maybe TRBD1 (5 bases). The CDR3 spans 14 residues. Per germline, CDR1 MNHEY and CDR2 SVGAGI. V was trimmed by 2 bases and J by 6 bases, leaving 10 bases between them. For the CDR3, the DNA is TGTGCCAGCAGTTACGGGGGGGTGGATGAAAAACTGTTTTTT. Translating it yields CASSYGGVDEKLFF.

The V call is TRBV5-5, the J call TRBJ1-1, with D hard to call. The CDR3 consists of 14 residues. Per the germline V gene, CDR1 is SGHKS and CDR2 is YYEKEE (reference sequence). V dropped 2 bases and J dropped 4 bases, with 12 bases sitting between them. The CDR3 protein is CASSLDFSTTEAFF. The CDR3 DNA reads TGTGCCAGCAGCTTAGACTTTAGTACCACTGAAGCTTTCTTT.

The V and J genes are TRBV2 and TRBJ2-3; D not certain. V dropped 4 bases and J dropped 4 bases, with 9 bases sitting between them. Germline CDR1 is SNHLY and CDR2 is FYNNEI. The CDR3 sequence is 13 residues long. The CDR3 spells CASSGLEADTQYF. The CDR3 coding sequence is TGTGCCAGCAGTGGCCTAGAAGCAGATACGCAGTATTTT.

V usage is TRBV6-1 and J usage is TRBJ2-2; no reliable D call. The CDR3 is 16 amino acids. The V and J ends lost 4 bases and 4 bases respectively, with 16 bases between them. CDR1 is MNHNS, CDR2 SASEGT, per germline. CDR3 sequence: CASSGLPGGSTGELFF. The CDR3 nucleotides read TGTGCCAGCAGTGGCCTGCCGGGTGGATCCACCGGGGAGCTGTTTTTT.

The chain uses TRBV7-7 and TRBJ2-2, with 12 bases lining up with TRBD2. With V trimmed by 5 bases and J by 3 bases, 4 bases remained unmatched. The CDR3 has 16 amino acids. The germline CDR1 and CDR2 sequences are SSHAT and FNYEAQ (reference sequence). The DNA of the CDR3 is TGTGCCAGCAGCCCCGGACTAGCGGGATACACCGGGGAGCTGTTTTTT. Its translation: CASSPGLAGYTGELFF.

The V gene is TRBV19, the J gene TRBJ1-2, with D possibly TRBD1 on 6 matching bases. The germline CDR1 and CDR2 sequences are LNHDA and SQIVND (reference sequence). This CDR3 contains 13 residues. With 0 bases removed from V and 6 bases from J, the gap between germline ends came to 8 bases. The CDR3 coding sequence is TGTGCCAGTAGTATAGAGGGGGCGCATGGCTACACCTTC. Translated, it gives CASSIEGAHGYTF. Variable domain in full (rest from reference TRBV19 and TRBJ1-2): DGGITQSPKYLFRKEGQNVTLSCEQNLNHDAMYWYRQDPGQGLRLIYYSQIVNDFQKGDIAEGYSVSREKKESFPLTVTSAQKNPTAFYLCASSIEGAHGYTFGSGTRLTVV.

V gene TRBV3-1 (or the pseudogene TRBV3-2) combines with J gene TRBJ2-3, with 8 bases fitting TRBD2. The V and J ends lost 1 base and 4 bases, in that order; junction bases with no gene match: 7. The CDR3 loop spans 16 amino acids. From germline, CDR1 is LGHDT and CDR2 YNNKEL (reference sequence). The CDR3 DNA sequence: TGTGCCAGCAGCCAAGTCACGGGAGGGCCGGCAGATACGCAGTATTTT. Amino acid sequence: CASSQVTGGPADTQYF.